This TCR beta chain came from a study of blood T cell repertoires in COVID-19. On the study more broadly: From the United States, Italy and Spain came samples of acute and convalescent COVID-19.

Repertoires were generated with immunoSEQ multiplex PCR, while TCRdb's copy carries only in-frame clones and drops some. The repertoire holds about 160,000 clones, with about 90% as singletons. The junction had 14 bases not matched to a gene; V was cut back by 6 bases and J by 7 bases. Germline V gene sequence: CDR1 ENHRY, CDR2 SYGVKD. The CDR3 length is 15 residues. The chain has TRBV10-3 and TRBJ2-7; 8 bases agree with TRBD1. The TCR was taken from a man between 25 and 39 years old with COVID-19, enrolled during active disease. Sequencing was done on a sample of peripheral blood. The CDR3 DNA is TGTGCCATCAGGCCGGTGGGTGACAGGGGCAGGGAGCAGTACTTC. Protein product: CAIRPVGDRGREQYF.